The clone carrying this T cell receptor beta chain was recorded a few times. Sequenced by immunoSEQ multiplex PCR; TCRdb stores in-frame clones only, minus some. The sample holds around 250,000 clones, around 87% seen once. Treatment here: about 20 received Ad26.COV2.S at low or high dose, single or two shots; a few received placebo; per-sample allocation not given. Specimens were obtained on day 63 following the first vaccine or placebo injection. This entry comes from a study of Ad26.COV2.S vaccination and SARS-CoV-2 variants. Germline-derived CDR1 and CDR2 are SGHDT and YYEEEE. The CDR3 is made up of 13 amino acids. V lost 5 bases to trimming and J lost 6 bases; unmatched junction nucleotides: 4.

The clonotype originates from a person between 18 and 59 years old who received the Ad26.COV2.S COVID-19 vaccine or a placebo. The V gene is TRBV5-6, the J gene TRBJ2-7; 11 bases align to TRBD1. Sequenced here: peripheral blood, sampled in a trial of Ad26.COV2.S vaccine versus placebo. Here the CDR3 DNA reads TGTGCCAGCAGTCTTGGGACAGGGGGCGAGCAGTACTTC. Encoded protein: CASSLGTGGEQYF.